The 26 T cell receptor beta chains below all came from one sample that was sequenced in a study of T-cell memory formation after mild COVID-19 (TCRdb year 2021). Library construction relied on 5' RACE. TCRdb shows the sequencer as Illumina NovaSeq 6000. TCRdb reworked the public reads: Q25 trimming with fastp, MiXCR clone assembly, productive beta chains retained. Rows with a matching CDR3 protein are joined into one entry that keeps the most common DNA and genes. This sample holds under 400,000 distinct CDR3 sequences; roughly 21% were observed only once. The ten largest clones add up to under 15% of the sample. Sequencing was performed on PBMCs or a T cell subset sorted from them (not recorded which). The receptors come from an adult woman who had mild COVID-19 (a few samples of this study predate the infection). The sample titles of this study are shuffled in the database, so cell type and time point are left out; the donor was told from shared clones.

In its sample, this clonotype was seen many times. The gene calls are TRBV20-1 and TRBJ2-5, with D perhaps TRBD1 (7 bases). This CDR3 has 16 residues. Germline values: CDR1 DFQATT, CDR2 SNEGSKA (reference sequence). The ends were cut back, 0 bases at V and 4 bases at J, with 18 bases in the middle. The CDR3 DNA follows: TGCAGTGCTAGAGATCCTTGGGACTCAGGGGGAGAGACCCAGTACTTC. Protein: CSARDPWDSGGETQYF.

This clonotype was observed a few times. The chain employs TRBV7-2 and TRBJ1-2, with 7 bases fitting TRBD1. This CDR3 has 16 residues. V shed 1 base, J shed 1 base, and the junction held 6 bases outside the gene matches. CDR1 and CDR2 (germline): SGHTA, FQGNSA. CDR3 coding DNA: TGTGCCAGCAGCTTAGGGGGGACAGCTCTTAACTATGGCTACACCTTC. Protein product: CASSLGGTALNYGYTF.

A few counts support this clonotype. The chain has TRBV7-9 and TRBJ1-5, with D possibly TRBD1 on 5 matching bases. Trimming removed 0 bases from V and 5 bases from J, with 20 bases in between. The germline V gene has CDR1 SEHNR and CDR2 FQNEAQ (reference sequence). The CDR3 totals 18 residues. DNA for the CDR3: TGTGCCAGCAGCTTAGCGGAAGATACTTGGGGGAACGATCAGCCCCAGCATTTT. This encodes CASSLAEDTWGNDQPQHF.

The chain links TRBV20-1 to TRBJ2-3; 10 nucleotides match TRBD2. J gave up 2 bases and V 1 base, and 6 bases lay outside the gene matches. Germline CDR1 and CDR2: DFQATT and SNEGSKA (reference sequence). The CDR3 covers 16 residues. CDR3 bases: TGCAGTGCTAGAGCAATTAGCGGGGGGCCCACAGATACGCAGTATTTT. Protein: CSARAISGGPTDTQYF.

V is TRBV6-5 and J is TRBJ2-5; no definite D call. The CDR3 is 15 amino acids. Per the germline V gene, CDR1 is MNHEY and CDR2 is SVGAGI. With 4 bases removed from V and 0 bases from J, the gap between germline ends came to 12 bases. CDR3: CASSFTTGYQETQYF. The CDR3 bases are TGTGCCAGCAGTTTCACGACCGGGTACCAAGAGACCCAGTACTTC.

This sequence joins TRBV28 and TRBJ2-5; D is possibly TRBD1 or TRBD2 (6 bases each). With 3 bases removed from V and 0 bases from J, the gap between germline ends came to 11 bases. Germline assignment: CDR1 MDHEN and CDR2 SYDVKM. CDR3 size: 15 residues. The CDR3, as DNA: TGTGCCAGCAGTTTTACGGAGGGGGACCAAGAGACCCAGTACTTC. Encoded protein: CASSFTEGDQETQYF.

This clonotype has just a few counts. In nucleotides, the CDR3 is TGTGCCATCAGTGAAAGGGATGCCGAGCAGTACTTC. Translated, it gives CAISERDAEQYF. V gene TRBV10-3 combines with J gene TRBJ2-7; D is ambiguous. From germline, CDR1 is ENHRY and CDR2 SYGVKD. CDR3 length: 12 residues. V was pared by 3 bases and J by 6 bases, with 9 bases between.

This clonotype was observed a handful of times. The genes are TRBV3-1 and TRBJ2-2; 12 bases map to TRBD2. The CDR3 runs to 18 residues. Germline lookup yields CDR1 LGHDT and CDR2 YNNKEL (reference sequence). Trimming took 1 base from V and 7 from J; bases not matched to a gene: 10. The CDR3 bases are TGTGCCAGCAGCCAAGTCCTCTCTAGCGGGGGGGCCGGCGGGGAGCTGTTTTTT. As protein: CASSQVLSSGGAGGELFF. The whole variable domain, filled in from reference TRBV3-1 and TRBJ2-2, reads DTAVSQTPKYLVTQMGNDKSIKCEQNLGHDTMYWYKQDSKKFLKIMFSYNNKELIINETVPNRFSPKSPDKAHLNLHINSLELGDSAVYFCASSQVLSSGGAGGELFFGEGSRLTVL.

This chain uses TRBV6-2 or TRBV6-3 with TRBJ1-6; D is unresolved. Deletions cut 2 bases from V and 5 bases from J, with 10 bases between. Per the germline V gene, CDR1 is MNHEY and CDR2 is SVGEGT. CDR3 size: 15 residues. CDR3 loop: CASSYRVGDNSPLHF. CDR3 sequence (DNA): TGTGCCAGCAGTTACAGGGTCGGAGATAATTCACCCCTCCACTTT.

This clonotype was seen ten or more times. The V gene is TRBV5-1, the J gene TRBJ2-7; the D gene is possibly TRBD2 (5 bases). Trimming cost V 4 bases and J 4 bases, with 9 bases left between them. Germline V gives CDR1 SGHRS, CDR2 YFSETQ. This CDR3 region has 12 residues. CDR3 bases: TGCGCCAGCAGCGCCCGGGGTTACGAGCAGTACTTC. Protein product: CASSARGYEQYF.

J is TRBJ2-7 and V is TRBV7-3; the match to TRBD1 covers 9 bases. CDR3 size: 15 residues. CDR1 and CDR2 (germline): SGHTA, FQGTGA. The junction had 10 bases not matched to a gene; V was cut back by 5 bases and J by 5 bases. The CDR3 DNA is TGTGCCAGCAGCCCGCAACCCGGGACAGGGCACGAGCAGTACTTC. Residues: CASSPQPGTGHEQYF.

This clonotype was detected many times. This chain joins TRBV18 and TRBJ1-4; D gene uncertain. V was pared by 9 bases and J by 5 bases, with 10 bases between. This CDR3 comprises 12 residues. Per germline, CDR1 KGHSH and CDR2 LQKENI. CDR3 coding DNA: TGTGCCAGTACACGACCGAATGAAAAACTGTTTTTT. Translated: CASTRPNEKLFF.

The chain has TRBV7-9 and TRBJ1-5; D is ambiguous. The CDR3 has 16 amino acids. V shed 1 base and J shed 4 bases, with 14 bases lying between them. CDR1 is SEHNR, CDR2 FQNEAQ, per germline (reference sequence). CDR3 sequence: CASSLDPGTSNQPQHF. The CDR3 bases are TGTGCCAGCAGCTTAGATCCGGGAACGAGTAATCAGCCCCAGCATTTT.

This clonotype was seen at least ten times. This chain connects TRBV20-1 to TRBJ1-1; the D gene is possibly TRBD1 (5 bases). Germline CDR1 reads DFQATT; CDR2 reads SNEGSKA (reference sequence). The germline V and J ends were trimmed by 5 bases and 5 bases, with 15 bases remaining between them. This CDR3 contains 13 residues. The CDR3 sequence is CSAPLRGGTEAFF. The CDR3 DNA reads as TGCAGTGCTCCCTTACGGGGGGGGACTGAAGCTTTCTTT.

J is TRBJ2-7 and V is TRBV2; 7 bases align to TRBD1. In germline, CDR1 is SNHLY, CDR2 FYNNEI. The J segment lost 5 bases and the V segment lost 2 bases, leaving 9 bases of the junction unmatched. This CDR3 contains 15 residues. This chain's CDR3 is CASSERDSGFHEQYF. The CDR3 region has the DNA TGTGCCAGCAGTGAAAGGGACAGTGGGTTCCACGAGCAGTACTTC. The whole variable domain, remainder taken from reference TRBV2 and TRBJ2-7, is EPEVTQTPSHQVTQMGQEVILRCVPISNHLYFYWYRQILGQKVEFLVSFYNNEISEKSEIFDDQFSVERPDGSNFTLKIRSTKLEDSAMYFCASSERDSGFHEQYFGPGTRLTVT.

This chain joins TRBV9 and TRBJ2-6, with no clear D. The CDR3 loop spans 14 amino acids. The V and J ends lost 2 bases and 2 bases respectively, with 5 bases between them. Per the germline V gene, CDR1 is SGDLS and CDR2 is YYNGEE. The CDR3 protein is CASSVVAGANVLTF. Written as DNA, the CDR3 is TGTGCCAGCAGCGTTGTAGCTGGGGCCAACGTCCTGACTTTC.

There are a few counts of this clonotype. The rearrangement links TRBV20-1 to TRBJ1-3; a weak D match, TRBD1 (5 bases). Trimming cost V 6 bases and J 8 bases, with 23 bases left between them. CDR3 length: 15 residues. CDR1 and CDR2 from the germline V gene are DFQATT and SNEGSKA (reference sequence). The CDR3 bases are TGCAGTGCCCCTCCCGGGGCGCACCGTCGAGACACCATATATTTT. It is translated as CSAPPGAHRRDTIYF.

This clonotype has more than one count but fewer than ten. The chain combines TRBV6-4 with TRBJ2-7; D is unclear. V was trimmed by 4 bases and J by 2 bases, leaving 12 bases between them. Germline CDR1 MRHNA, CDR2 SNTAGT. This CDR3 is built from 14 residues. The DNA of the CDR3 is TGTGCCAGCAGTGTGACGGGCGATGCCTACGAGCAGTACTTC. As protein: CASSVTGDAYEQYF.

A few counts support this clonotype. The CDR3 nucleotides read TGTGCCAGCAGCGTAGAGGCCGGGGGTAGTACAGATACGCAGTATTTT. Translated: CASSVEAGGSTDTQYF. The J gene is TRBJ2-3, the V gene TRBV9; D might be TRBD2 (6 bases). Germline CDR1 and CDR2: SGDLS and YYNGEE. Trimming left V 0 bases short and J 3 bases short, with 14 bases between. The CDR3 has 16 residues.

The rearrangement joins TRBV24-1 to TRBJ2-3; weak D call: TRBD2 (6 bases). The V gene lost 10 bases and the J gene lost 2 bases, with 15 bases spanning the gap. This CDR3 has 14 amino acids. CDR1 is KGHDR, CDR2 SFDVKD, per germline. CDR3 nucleotide sequence: TGTGCCACAGCAGCTAGCGATTTCACAGATACGCAGTATTTT. Translating it yields CATAASDFTDTQYF.

This clonotype was counted only a few times. The chain combines TRBV12-3 or TRBV12-4 with TRBJ2-3; perhaps TRBD1 as D (5 bases). Trimming left V 4 bases short and J 1 base short, with 12 bases between. CDR3 size: 15 residues. The CDR3 bases are TGTGCCAGCAGTTGGGGCGGAGCCCGCACAGATACGCAGTATTTT. Protein sequence: CASSWGGARTDTQYF.

This clonotype came up a few times. This sequence joins TRBV18 and TRBJ2-7; no reliable D call. The CDR3 is 15 amino acids. CDR1 and CDR2 (germline): KGHSH, LQKENI. The germline V and J ends were trimmed by 2 bases and 2 bases, with 13 bases remaining between them. CDR3 sequence (DNA): TGTGCCAGCTCACCAGACGGACCCCTTCCCTACGAGCAGTACTTC. Protein sequence: CASSPDGPLPYEQYF.

The table lists this clonotype with a few counts. CDR3 nucleotide sequence: TGTGCCACCAGTTCGACAGGGATGGGCAATCAGCCCCAGCATTTT. It is translated as CATSSTGMGNQPQHF. The V gene is TRBV24-1, the J gene TRBJ1-5; TRBD1 aligns across 7 bases. V lost 6 bases to trimming and J lost 2 bases; unmatched junction nucleotides: 6. The germline V gene has CDR1 KGHDR and CDR2 SFDVKD. The length of the CDR3 is 15 residues.

This chain connects TRBV10-3 to TRBJ2-7; D remains ambiguous. The V and J ends lost 0 bases and 6 bases respectively, with 9 bases between them. This CDR3 is built from 13 residues. CDR1 is ENHRY, CDR2 SYGVKD, per germline. DNA for the CDR3: TGTGCCATCAGTGAGTCCGCGATAAGCGAGCAGTACTTC. Protein: CAISESAISEQYF.

Many counts were recorded for this clonotype. The chain employs TRBV12-3 or TRBV12-4 and TRBJ2-7, with unresolved D. This CDR3 is 13 amino acids long. V was cut by 2 bases and J by 2 bases, with 7 bases left in between. CDR3 nucleotide sequence: TGTGCCAGCAGTTTAACCAGAGCCTACGAGCAGTACTTC. Amino acid sequence: CASSLTRAYEQYF.

This clonotype showed up just a few times. J is TRBJ1-2 and V is TRBV14, with no clear D. This CDR3 has 13 amino acids. Germline V gene lookup returns CDR1 SGHDN and CDR2 FVKESK. Deletions cut 0 bases from V and 10 bases from J, with 12 bases between. CDR3 nucleotide sequence: TGTGCCAGCAGCCAAGAATTACGAATAGACTACACCTTC. It specifies CASSQELRIDYTF.